This entry concerns a single TCR beta chain. Its target antigen remains unknown. Nothing much larger sits one base from this clone, and base qualities are not available. The library was generated by the immunoSEQ multiplex PCR assay. The multiplex PCR relied on a mix of 60 forward primers for TCR Vbeta segments and 13 reverse primers for TCR Jbeta segments. The CDR3 region of rearranged TCR beta genes was amplified from genomic DNA by a multiplex PCR assay. The amplified TCR beta libraries were sequenced on the Illumina HiSeq System as 87-base-pair reads. As for the authors' bioinformatics: A later analysis tallied 75 million to 95 million unique TCR beta chains across the 610 or so repertoires, and some 10 million of those chains were shared by two or more donors. To remove PCR and sequencing errors, raw reads were error-corrected and collapsed into unique sequences using a nearest-neighbor algorithm that merged closely related sequences. V, D and J gene segments were assigned by aligning CDR3 sequences to IMGT reference sequences. For a sequence to be retained, at least a six-nucleotide match to both a V gene segment and a J gene segment was required. A rearrangement counted as productive if the CDR3 had no stop codons and remained in frame with V and J, and every other rearrangement counted as non-productive. CDR3 was defined according to IMGT convention as the region running from the second conserved V-encoded cysteine to the conserved J-encoded phenylalanine. Sequences without an unambiguous match to a single V gene segment were excluded from the earlier analysis of 587 of the donors. An earlier analysis of a few hundred of the donors classified V segments as functional when productive rearrangements were above 56.7% and as segregating when the standard deviation between donors was above 5%. A statistical classification framework was built to diagnose cytomegalovirus status from the catalog of TCR beta chain sequences. V and J gene assignment, in a later analysis, came from comparing TCR nucleotide sequences with IMGT/GENE-DB human TR gene sequences. In a later analysis, CDR3 sequences and most-parsimonious VDJ recombination scenarios were assigned using the TCRdist pipeline. In a later analysis, every TCR beta chain was defined by the combination of its CDR3 amino acid sequence and its V-gene family, and reads without a unique V-gene family were dropped. As a way to deal with suspected cross-contamination and a sequencing artifact, a later analysis dropped nearly 600 nucleotide sequences that were highly shared and had low generation probability. In a later analysis, a clonal expansion index for each public chain was calculated from normalized within-repertoire ranks of inferred template counts. Generation probabilities in a later analysis came from a VDJ recombination model fitted to out-of-frame rearrangements, and those results were checked against IGoR. In a later analysis, TCR-TCR, TCR-HLA and TCR-CMV co-occurrence was scored with hypergeometric tests, and a repertoire-size bias correction was applied to TCR pairs. To estimate false discovery rates, a later analysis permuted the HLA or CMV assignments 20 times. In a later analysis, co-occurring TCRs were grouped using DBSCAN, and TCRdist sequence similarity was added for clustering within HLA-allele-positive subsets. Co-occurrence clustering excluded repertoires with fewer than 30,000 or more than 120,000 public chains, plus five with anomalous nucleotide sharing. TCRdb retrieved this table from immuneACCESS and kept in-frame rearrangements only. Not all clones are present; in checked studies, unresolved V genes account for under half, and no reason is known for the remainder. V and J calls and clone size come straight from that table; D and trimming were deduced from the DNA. The sample table shows 95,000 to 150,000 clones, and approximately 80% are seen once. The ten biggest clones cover 2.7% of the sample.

The cohort comprised fewer than 700 healthy bone marrow donors. At the time of sampling, every cohort member was nominally healthy, though immune exposures that went unrecorded were likely present. The donor tested CMV seropositive and was one of the 289 seropositive cohort members. A peripheral blood sample was provided by each donor, and peripheral blood mononuclear cells were used for TCR beta sequencing. The Qiagen DNeasy Blood Extraction Kit was used to extract genomic DNA from the blood cell samples. This specimen comes from a study of cytomegalovirus exposure and HLA in healthy donors (dated by TCRdb to 2016 to 2017). For the study in its entirety: According to an earlier analysis of several hundred of the donors, 150 million to 200 million T cells yielded over 100 million unique TCR beta sequences and about 300 Gb of sequence data. Approximately 310 gigabases of sequencing data and tens of millions of unique TCR sequences were included in an early release covering roughly 700 HLA-typed donors. The genetic ancestry cluster associated with self-reported Caucasian donors included 81% of the 398 genotyped donors. The aim of the study was to test whether cataloging public T cell receptors could identify signatures of past pathogen exposure. The T cell repertoires of under 700 subjects were profiled by immunosequencing and related to cytomegalovirus serostatus. A separate validation cohort of about 110 different subjects was used in addition to the approximately 640-subject first cohort. High-throughput TCR immunosequencing, statistical association of individual TCRs with disease status, and machine learning were combined to predict cytomegalovirus infection status. In a later analysis, previously published TCR beta repertoires from roughly 710 donors were re-analyzed and high-resolution HLA genotyping was added so that TCR occurrence patterns could be studied. In the later analysis, no new phenotypic data were used to find candidate immune exposures; instead, reliance was placed on TCR beta sequences and their occurrence across donors. To decide whether each TCR beta V gene segment behaved as functional or pseudogenic, an earlier analysis of some 540 of the donors relied on high-throughput TCR beta sequencing. Alongside the repertoire data, information on donor age, sex, ethnicity and CMV serostatus was compiled. A later genetic analysis used genome-wide SNP genotypes for about three fifths of the 666 donors, treating that subset as a discovery cohort. All discovery cohort repertoires had been generated on a single sequencing platform. Class I and class II HLA loci were covered by the typing at four-digit resolution. The number of donors typed differed by locus, with roughly 629-640 for A, B, C, DRB1 and DQB1, roughly 550 for DQA1, 606 for DPA1, and approximately 470 for DPB1. Roughly 5 DR-DQ haplotypes were handled as single units for association and clustering, since linkage in the cohort was strong. Across 300 to 400 genotyped donors of the cohort, an average of roughly 230,000 unique TCR beta nucleotide sequences per donor were sequenced, and around 19% of those sequences were non-productive.

What the work shows at the level of the full study, not this receptor alone: The earlier analysis of some 560 of the donors excluded seventeen rarely observed V segments, including chromosome 9 orphons, because counts were too low. In a later analysis, 15,000 to 20,000 TCR beta sequences were associated with specific HLA alleles at a false discovery rate of 0.05. It was suggested by the authors that the approach could potentially be generalized to other disease states and immunological phenotypes. A further reported finding was that TCR beta sequences accurately predicted the HLA-A and HLA-B alleles for most subjects in the first cohort. A total of roughly 160 TCR beta chains were listed by the study as associated with cytomegalovirus. Linkage disequilibrium might explain the correlated functional status among segregating V segments, but an unknown experimental factor could not be ruled out. The classifier was reported to diagnose cytomegalovirus status with high specificity and sensitivity in both the original cohort and the validation cohort. Because some donors lacked HLA typing at each locus, the association tests relied only on the typed subset. Only TCR beta chains were sequenced in this cohort, and the absence of alpha or paired-chain data limited detectable features. According to a later analysis, TCR association rates differed among HLA loci, with DRB1 alleles showing the most associated TCRs and HLA-C alleles showing the fewest. Broadly in line with IMGT annotations, most TCR beta V segments showed up in productive rearrangements about 90% or about 30% of the time in an earlier analysis of 450 to 600 of the donors. A few of the identified cytomegalovirus-associated TCR beta chains were confirmed in vitro to be specific for cytomegalovirus antigens. Some IMGT-functional V segments, including TRBV6-2 and TRBV6-3, could not be told apart with the 87-base-pair reads, so those segments were excluded. A later analysis reported that several top co-occurrence clusters appeared linked to parvovirus B19, influenza, CMV and Epstein-Barr virus. For the cohort, immune exposure information was limited to CMV serostatus. In a later genetic analysis, a missense DCLRE1C variant was associated with V-gene and J-gene trimming of TCR beta chains, and the association was replicated in an independent cohort. Roughly uniform sequencing depth across donors was assumed in presence/absence analyses, although this assumption may not hold. Across donors, most TCR sequences were observed very rarely, whereas some public TCRs were present in many individuals. Most CMV-associated TCR beta chains appeared to be HLA-restricted in a later analysis, and the HLA associations seemed to be driven largely by CMV exposure. Assigning TCR associations to individual alleles was difficult when HLA alleles, especially DR and DQ, strongly co-occurred. Compared with equally common non-associated chains, HLA-associated TCR beta chains in a later analysis were more clonally expanded and had lower generation probabilities. A cluster of highly shared sequence variants was judged likely to represent a technical artifact of the sequencing pipeline. Compared with the approximately 720-donor mean, donors in an Asian-associated ancestry cluster had fewer N-insertions in productive TCRs, according to a later genetic analysis.

The germline V gene encodes CDR1 SGDLS and CDR2 YYNGEE. Counted from cysteine to phenylalanine, this CDR3 has 16 amino acids. CDR3 DNA is the only sequence kept; it has 48 bases, read in frame from the first base. V has 0 bases trimmed and J has 2 bases trimmed; junction bases matching no gene number 8. This TCR was recovered from a woman aged 35 to 49 in good health and CMV-seropositive. Recombination linked TRBV9 to TRBJ2-7; 7 middle bases align to TRBD1. Specimen: PBMCs. The DNA sequence follows: TGTGCCAGCAGCGTAGACCCCTTTGGGACAGCCTACGAGCAGTACTTC. It codes for CASSVDPFGTAYEQYF.